This T cell receptor (beta chain) emerged from a study of PD-L1 blockade in urothelial cancer. Study overall: Blood samples contained a median roughly 150,000 T cells.

For each patient, 1 to 8 samples were obtained, pretreatment and on-treatment. V trimming: 0 bases; J trimming: 6 bases; junction bases outside the gene matches: 10. In germline, CDR1 is KGHSH, CDR2 LQKENI. The CDR3 runs to 17 residues. Profiled with immunoSEQ multiplex PCR; TCRdb holds only in-frame clones, not every one. Here the sample spans around 35,000 clones, 82% being singletons. The sequencing used PBMCs, collected around atezolizumab (anti-PD-L1) treatment. This clonotype was obtained from a man aged 60 to 75 with urothelial cancer. This chain joins TRBV18 and TRBJ2-3; 9 bases fit TRBD1. CDR3 sequence reads: CASSPPRTGESFDTQYF. CDR3 in DNA: TGTGCCAGCTCACCACCGAGGACAGGGGAGAGTTTTGATACGCAGTATTTT.